These T cell receptor beta chains were read from a single sample in a study of post-analysis software for immune sequencing data. MiXCR, applied by TCRdb to the PCR reads, yields one record per CDR3 protein. The table lists around 400,000 distinct CDR3 sequences, 30% to 40% of them singletons. Sequenced input: blood. These receptors originate from a girl under 10 years old with multiple sclerosis. Each CDR3 is given with its conserved first and last residue. A D gene is named only where the DNA matches it firmly. Not all rows give a size; the values are once, few, many and, for expanded clones, a class.

DNA: TGTGCCATCAGTGAGTCCGGGACAGTTGGCTACACCTTC; CDR3: CAISESGTVGYTF; size: few; D: TRBD1; V: TRBV10-3; J: TRBJ1-2
DNA: TGCAGCGTTGAAGGGCTACTGGAACAGGTAACAGATACGCAGTATTTT; CDR3: CSVEGLLEQVTDTQYF; size: -; D: -; V: TRBV29-1; J: TRBJ2-3
DNA: TGCGCCAGCAGACTAGCCCAAGAGACCCAGTACTTC; CDR3: CASRLAQETQYF; size: -; D: -; V: TRBV5-1; J: TRBJ2-5
DNA: TGTGCCAGCAGTGAAAGCGGGACGGGCACAGATACGCAGTATTTT; CDR3: CASSESGTGTDTQYF; size: -; D: TRBD2; V: TRBV2; J: TRBJ2-3
DNA: TGCAGTGCGTGGGACAGGGTTCGGGATCAGCCCCAGCATTTT; CDR3: CSAWDRVRDQPQHF; size: -; D: TRBD1; V: TRBV20-1; J: TRBJ1-5
DNA: TGTGCCAGCAGTTTTAGGACAGGAGCGAGGATTGGCTACACCTTC; CDR3: CASSFRTGARIGYTF; size: -; D: TRBD1; V: TRBV27; J: TRBJ1-2
DNA: TGTGCCAGCAGCCAGGGATACCAAGAGACCCAGTACTTC; CDR3: CASSQGYQETQYF; size: few; D: -; V: TRBV6-6; J: TRBJ2-5
DNA: TGTGCCAGCAGTTTATGGGTTGTGGGAACAGATACGCAGTATTTT; CDR3: CASSLWVVGTDTQYF; size: -; D: -; V: TRBV12-3/TRBV12-4; J: TRBJ2-3
DNA: TGTGCCAGCAGCTCCAAGCGGGAGAGGGTAGATACGCAGTATTTT; CDR3: CASSSKRERVDTQYF; size: few; D: TRBD2; V: TRBV11-2; J: TRBJ2-3
DNA: TGCGCCAGCAGCTTCGAACGGGGGAAGGAGACCCAGTACTTC; CDR3: CASSFERGKETQYF; size: -; D: -; V: TRBV5-1; J: TRBJ2-5
DNA: TGTGCCAGCAGCCATCCCGGCAGGGGTGAGACCCAGTACTTC; CDR3: CASSHPGRGETQYF; size: -; D: -; V: TRBV7-9; J: TRBJ2-5
DNA: TGCAGCGTTGTCCCGGGACAAGAGACCCAGTACTTC; CDR3: CSVVPGQETQYF; size: few; D: -; V: TRBV29-1; J: TRBJ2-5
DNA: TGTGCCGGTGGACAGGCCTACGAGCAGTACTTC; CDR3: CAGGQAYEQYF; size: -; D: TRBD1; V: TRBV30; J: TRBJ2-7
DNA: TGCGCCACGAGGGAGGCCCTACCAATCAATGAGCAGTTCTTC; CDR3: CATREALPINEQFF; size: -; D: -; V: TRBV5-1; J: TRBJ2-1
DNA: TGCGCCAGCAGCAGGACAGGGACAAATAATGAAAAACTGTTTTTT; CDR3: CASSRTGTNNEKLFF; size: -; D: TRBD1; V: TRBV5-1; J: TRBJ1-4
DNA: TGTGCCATCAGTACCGAAATCAACTATGGCTACACCTTC; CDR3: CAISTEINYGYTF; size: -; D: -; V: TRBV10-3; J: TRBJ1-2
DNA: TGTGCCACCAGCAGGGTTCTTTGGGACGGCTACAATGAGCAGTTCTTC; CDR3: CATSRVLWDGYNEQFF; size: few; D: -; V: TRBV15; J: TRBJ2-1